One sample yielded the 16 T cell receptor beta chains listed below, sequenced in a study of blood T cell repertoires in COVID-19. Data came from immunoSEQ multiplex PCR; TCRdb stores just in-frame clones and leaves some out. The sample lists some 77,000 clones, 90% occurring once. Sequencing input: peripheral blood. The origin of the receptors is a woman aged 80 or older with active or convalescent COVID-19.

This chain uses TRBV14 with TRBJ1-2; D is unclear. From germline, CDR1 is SGHDN and CDR2 FVKESK. V lost 4 bases and J 4 bases, leaving 16 bases between the germline ends. The CDR3 totals 15 residues. The CDR3: CASSPRHHPGYGYTF. CDR3 bases: TGTGCCAGCAGCCCTCGACATCACCCTGGCTATGGCTACACCTTC.

The chain carries TRBV20-1 and TRBJ2-1, with a weak D call TRBD2 (5 bases). Per germline, CDR1 DFQATT and CDR2 SNEGSKA (reference sequence). Trimming took 6 bases from V and 7 from J, leaving 7 bases between them. CDR3 length equals 10 residues. CDR3 sequence (DNA): TGCAGTGCAACGGGGAATGAGCAGTTCTTC. Its translation is CSATGNEQFF.

The gene calls are TRBV7-2 and TRBJ2-1; the match to TRBD2 covers 7 bases. The germline CDR1 and CDR2 sequences are SGHTA and FQGNSA. The CDR3 consists of 18 residues. Trimming took 5 bases from V and 2 from J; bases not matched to a gene: 15. For the CDR3, the DNA is TGTGCCAGCAGCCCAAGAGGCGTTGGGCGGGAGCCCTACAATGAGCAGTTCTTC. This translates into CASSPRGVGREPYNEQFF.

The chain has TRBV19 and TRBJ1-5, with a possible D match to TRBD1 (6 bases). The CDR3 runs to 19 residues. Trimming took off 4 bases at V and 6 bases at J, with 28 bases between the two ends. Germline CDR1 is LNHDA and CDR2 is SQIVND (reference sequence). CDR3 sequence reads: CASSTSTGTINLRRQPQHF. The CDR3 region has the DNA TGTGCCAGTAGTACCTCCACCGGGACAATCAATTTGCGGCGTCAGCCCCAGCATTTT.

This clone appeared a single time. The V and J genes are TRBV28 and TRBJ1-5; TRBD1 agrees at 7 bases. Per the germline V gene, CDR1 is MDHEN and CDR2 is SYDVKM. Trimming cost V 3 bases and J 1 base; bases outside gene matches: 6. The CDR3 spans 16 residues. The CDR3 DNA reads as TGTGCCAGCAGTTTCCCCGGGACAGACAGCAATCAGCCCCAGCATTTT. This encodes CASSFPGTDSNQPQHF.

The chain couples TRBV28 to TRBJ1-1; unclear D gene. The CDR3 consists of 11 residues. CDR1 is MDHEN, CDR2 SYDVKM, per germline. V shed 4 bases and J shed 2 bases, with 2 bases lying between them. The CDR3 nucleotides are TGTGCCAGCAGTTCAAACACTGAAGCTTTCTTT. Translation gives CASSSNTEAFF.

The V call is TRBV7-6, the J call TRBJ2-1; 8 positions match TRBD2. The CDR3 consists of 13 residues. Germline CDR1 and CDR2: SGHVS and FNYEAQ. With V trimmed by 5 bases and J by 8 bases, 5 bases remained unmatched. The CDR3 DNA follows: TGTGCCAGCAGCCCAGCGGGAGCGGATGAGCAGTTCTTC. This translates into CASSPAGADEQFF.

V is TRBV2 and J is TRBJ2-6, with 9 bases matching TRBD1. The trim removed 4 bases at V and 4 bases at J, leaving 8 bases unmatched. The CDR3 consists of 17 residues. Germline V CDR1 and CDR2: SNHLY, FYNNEI. The chain's CDR3 is CASSGRDRVLGANVLTF. The CDR3 DNA is TGTGCCAGCAGTGGCCGGGACAGGGTGTTAGGGGCCAACGTCCTGACTTTC.

This clone was recorded once. V and J are TRBV28 and TRBJ1-1, with D uncertain. Trimming took off 2 bases at V and 2 bases at J, with 9 bases between the two ends. Per germline, CDR1 MDHEN and CDR2 SYDVKM. The CDR3 is made up of 14 amino acids. CDR3 region: CASSLTGRNTEAFF. In nucleotides, the CDR3 is TGTGCCAGCAGTTTAACGGGGAGAAACACTGAAGCTTTCTTT.

This CDR3 reads CASSLGEGGDTEAFF. The CDR3 bases are TGCGCCAGCAGCTTGGGGGAGGGGGGGGACACTGAAGCTTTCTTT. The V and J genes are TRBV5-1 and TRBJ1-1; perhaps TRBD1 as D (6 bases). The CDR3 has 15 amino acids. Trimming removed 0 bases at V and 3 bases at J, with 12 bases between. Germline V gene data show CDR1 as SGHRS and CDR2 as YFSETQ.

The chain carries TRBV5-1 and TRBJ1-1; the D gene is possibly TRBD1 (6 bases). This CDR3 is 13 amino acids long. Germline V lookup: CDR1 SGHRS, CDR2 YFSETQ. V was clipped by 7 bases and J by 1 base, with 11 bases between them. CDR3 amino acids: CASGMTGNTEAFF. The CDR3 DNA sequence: TGCGCCAGCGGCATGACAGGGAACACTGAAGCTTTCTTT.

V and J are TRBV28 and TRBJ2-6; D is undetermined. Trimming shortened V by 4 bases and J by 1 base, and 2 bases separated the two germline ends. Germline V lookup: CDR1 MDHEN, CDR2 SYDVKM. CDR3 length: 13 residues. In nucleotides, the CDR3 is TGTGCCAGCAGTTCTTCTGGGGCCAACGTCCTGACTTTC. Encoded protein: CASSSSGANVLTF.

The J gene is TRBJ2-5, the V gene TRBV10-3; 9 nucleotides line up with TRBD2. Germline values: CDR1 ENHRY, CDR2 SYGVKD. The CDR3 contains 14 residues. V was clipped by 5 bases and J by 7 bases; unmatched bases: 8. CDR3 coding DNA: TGTGCCATCAGTCCCAGCGGCGGGAGGGCGACCCAGTACTTC. This gives the protein CAISPSGGRATQYF.

This rearrangement joins TRBV6-2 or TRBV6-3 to TRBJ2-2; TRBD1 matches 8 bases. The CDR3 is made up of 15 amino acids. V gave up 6 bases and J gave up 4 bases; unmatched junction bases: 7. Germline V gives CDR1 MNHEY, CDR2 SVGEGT. This CDR3 reads CASSPRGLSTGELFF. The CDR3 DNA follows: TGTGCCAGCAGCCCCAGGGGGCTTAGCACCGGGGAGCTGTTTTTT.

The chain is built from TRBV19 and TRBJ1-1; weak D call: TRBD1 (6 bases). This CDR3 spans 14 amino acids. Between the trimmed V and J ends, which lost 7 bases and 0 bases, there was a span of 12 bases. Germline values: CDR1 LNHDA, CDR2 SQIVND (reference sequence). Here the CDR3 reads CASTVGTMNTEAFF. CDR3 sequence (DNA): TGTGCCAGTACCGTAGGGACAATGAACACTGAAGCTTTCTTT.

This chain joins TRBV4-3 and TRBJ2-1; 12 bases match TRBD2. Trimming cost V 0 bases and J 10 bases; bases outside gene matches: 7. This CDR3 comprises 16 residues. Germline V gene sequence: CDR1 LGHNA, CDR2 YSLEER. This CDR3 is CASSQDHLAGGGEQFF. Here the CDR3 DNA reads TGCGCCAGCAGCCAAGATCACCTAGCGGGAGGGGGCGAGCAGTTCTTC.